The clone carrying this TCR beta chain was picked up many times. Antigen unknown. V lost 3 bases to trimming and J lost 7 bases; unmatched junction nucleotides: 17. The CDR3 extends over 18 amino acids. The germline gives CDR1 MDHEN, CDR2 SYDVKM. The data stem from a study of T cells in Graves' hyperthyroidism and ophthalmopathy. Study results and caveats: Ophthalmopathy and stable hyperthyroidism were separated by a 13 V-J model.

Amplified TCR beta CDR3 regions came from RNA transcripts. Primed by the HTBI set, a first-round RT-PCR was run on the TCR CDR3. TCRdb reanalysed the multiplex PCR reads using MiXCR and keeps one entry per CDR3 protein. The sample has some 620,000 distinct CDR3 sequences; roughly 16% are singletons. Graves' hyperthyroidism showing no ophthalmopathy progression within 18 months was considered stable. Patients showing uncontrolled infection, other autoimmune disease, pregnancy or lactation were ineligible. PBMCs were collected from an approximately 10 ml volume of fresh peripheral blood. Specimen: blood. The source of this sequence is a woman in her 30s with Graves' hyperthyroidism. This rearrangement joins TRBV28 to TRBJ2-1; TRBD2 matches at 8 bases. The CDR3 nucleotides are TGTGCCAGCAGTTTCGGTGGACTAGCCGGATGGTTGAGGAATGAGCAGTTCTTC. This translates into CASSFGGLAGWLRNEQFF.